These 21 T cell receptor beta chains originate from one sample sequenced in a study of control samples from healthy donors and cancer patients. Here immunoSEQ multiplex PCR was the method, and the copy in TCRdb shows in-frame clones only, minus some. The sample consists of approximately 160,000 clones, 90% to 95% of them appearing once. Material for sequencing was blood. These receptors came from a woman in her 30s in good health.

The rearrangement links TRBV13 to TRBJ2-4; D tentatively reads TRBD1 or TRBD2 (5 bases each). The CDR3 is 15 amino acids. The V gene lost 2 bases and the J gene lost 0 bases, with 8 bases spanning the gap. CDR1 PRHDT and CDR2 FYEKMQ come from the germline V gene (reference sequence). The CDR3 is CASSLLGVAKNIQYF. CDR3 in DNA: TGTGCCAGCAGCTTATTGGGGGTAGCCAAAAACATTCAGTACTTC.

CDR3 residues: CASSFEDREVSGYTF. The CDR3 nucleotides are TGTGCCAGCAGTTTCGAGGACAGGGAGGTCAGTGGCTACACCTTC. This chain joins TRBV28 and TRBJ1-2; TRBD1 aligns across 8 bases. The CDR3 covers 15 residues. CDR1 and CDR2 (germline): MDHEN, SYDVKM. Trimming removed 3 bases from V and 7 bases from J; junction bases left unmatched: 10.

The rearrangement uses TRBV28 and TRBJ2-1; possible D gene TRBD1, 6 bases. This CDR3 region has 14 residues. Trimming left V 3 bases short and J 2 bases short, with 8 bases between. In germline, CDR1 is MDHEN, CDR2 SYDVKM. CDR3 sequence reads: CASSLSGAYNEQFF. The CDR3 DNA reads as TGTGCCAGCAGTTTGTCAGGGGCCTACAATGAGCAGTTCTTC.

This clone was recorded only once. This CDR3 is CASSPLTRGQGEKLFF. CDR3 coding DNA: TGTGCCAGCAGTCCCCTGACGAGGGGGCAGGGTGAAAAACTGTTTTTT. This sequence joins TRBV28 and TRBJ1-4, with 7 bases lining up with TRBD1. Germline V lookup: CDR1 MDHEN, CDR2 SYDVKM. Losses at the gene ends were 5 bases for V and 7 bases for J; bases not matched to a gene: 13. The CDR3 contains 16 residues.

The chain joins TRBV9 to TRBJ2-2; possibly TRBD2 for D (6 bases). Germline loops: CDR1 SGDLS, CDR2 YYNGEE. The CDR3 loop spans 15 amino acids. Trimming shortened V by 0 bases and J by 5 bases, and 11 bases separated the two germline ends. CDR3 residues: CASSVALAGTGELFF. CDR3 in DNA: TGTGCCAGCAGCGTAGCACTAGCCGGTACCGGGGAGCTGTTTTTT.

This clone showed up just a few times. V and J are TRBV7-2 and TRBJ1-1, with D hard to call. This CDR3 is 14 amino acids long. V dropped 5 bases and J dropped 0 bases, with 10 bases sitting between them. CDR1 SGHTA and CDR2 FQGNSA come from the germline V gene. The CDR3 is CASSLGLVNTEAFF. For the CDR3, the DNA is TGTGCCAGCAGCCTCGGACTGGTGAACACTGAAGCTTTCTTT.

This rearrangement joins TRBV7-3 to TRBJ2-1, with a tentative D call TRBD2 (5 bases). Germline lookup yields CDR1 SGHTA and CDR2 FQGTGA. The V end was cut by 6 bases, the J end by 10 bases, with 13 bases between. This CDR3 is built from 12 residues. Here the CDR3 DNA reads TGTGCCAGCAGTCTTCAAGCGGAGGAGCAGTTCTTC. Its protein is CASSLQAEEQFF.

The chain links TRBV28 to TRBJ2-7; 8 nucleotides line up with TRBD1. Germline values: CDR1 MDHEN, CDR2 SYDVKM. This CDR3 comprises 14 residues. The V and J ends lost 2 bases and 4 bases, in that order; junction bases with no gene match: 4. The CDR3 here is CASSLRRTGYEQYF. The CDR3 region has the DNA TGTGCCAGCAGTTTACGAAGGACAGGGTACGAGCAGTACTTC.

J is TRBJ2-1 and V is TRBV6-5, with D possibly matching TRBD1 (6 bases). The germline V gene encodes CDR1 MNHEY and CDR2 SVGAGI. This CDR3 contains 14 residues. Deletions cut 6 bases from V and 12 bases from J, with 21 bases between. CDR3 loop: CASRPRPDRPRQFF. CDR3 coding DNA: TGTGCCAGCAGACCCCGCCCCGACAGGCCTCGGCAGTTCTTC.

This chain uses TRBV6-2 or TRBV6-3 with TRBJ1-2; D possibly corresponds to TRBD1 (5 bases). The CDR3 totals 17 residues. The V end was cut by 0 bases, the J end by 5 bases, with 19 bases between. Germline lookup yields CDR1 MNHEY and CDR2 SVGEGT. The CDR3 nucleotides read TGTGCCAGCAGTTACTCCATACCGACGCGGGACCCATATGGCTACACCTTC. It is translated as CASSYSIPTRDPYGYTF.

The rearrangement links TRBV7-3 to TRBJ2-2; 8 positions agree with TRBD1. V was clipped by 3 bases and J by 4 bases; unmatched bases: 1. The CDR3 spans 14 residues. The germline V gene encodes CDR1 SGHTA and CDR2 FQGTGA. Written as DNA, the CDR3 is TGTGCCAGCAGCTTTACAGGGGGCACCGGGGAGCTGTTTTTT. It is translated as CASSFTGGTGELFF.

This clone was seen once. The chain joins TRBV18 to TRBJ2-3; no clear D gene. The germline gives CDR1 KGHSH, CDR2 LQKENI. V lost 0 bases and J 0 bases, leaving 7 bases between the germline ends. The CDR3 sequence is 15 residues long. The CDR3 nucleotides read TGTGCCAGCTCACCACCGCAGGCTAGCACAGATACGCAGTATTTT. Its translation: CASSPPQASTDTQYF.

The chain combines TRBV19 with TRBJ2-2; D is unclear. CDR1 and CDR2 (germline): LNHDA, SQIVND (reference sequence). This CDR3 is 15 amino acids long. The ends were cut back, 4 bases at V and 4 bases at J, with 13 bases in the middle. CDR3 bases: TGTGCCAGTAGTAAGGGCTTTAGAACCACCGGGGAGCTGTTTTTT. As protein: CASSKGFRTTGELFF.

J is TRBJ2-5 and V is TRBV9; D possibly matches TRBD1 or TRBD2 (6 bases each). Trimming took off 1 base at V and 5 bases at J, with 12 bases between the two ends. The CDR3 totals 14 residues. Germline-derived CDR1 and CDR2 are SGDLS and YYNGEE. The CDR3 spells CASSVPGAGETQYF. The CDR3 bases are TGTGCCAGCAGCGTACCGGGGGCTGGGGAGACCCAGTACTTC.

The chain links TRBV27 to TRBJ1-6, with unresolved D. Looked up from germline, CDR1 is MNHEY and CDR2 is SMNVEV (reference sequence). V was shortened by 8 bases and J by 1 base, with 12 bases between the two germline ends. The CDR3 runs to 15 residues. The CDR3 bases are TGTGCCAGCTGGCGGAGGGATTCCTATAATTCACCCCTCCACTTT. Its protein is CASWRRDSYNSPLHF.

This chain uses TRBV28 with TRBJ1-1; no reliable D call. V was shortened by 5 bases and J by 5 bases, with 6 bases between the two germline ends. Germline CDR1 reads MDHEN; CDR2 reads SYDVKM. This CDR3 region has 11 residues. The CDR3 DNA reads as TGTGCCAGCAGTCCTTTGACTGAAGCTTTCTTT. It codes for CASSPLTEAFF. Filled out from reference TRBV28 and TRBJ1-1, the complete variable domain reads DVKVTQSSRYLVKRTGEKVFLECVQDMDHENMFWYRQDPGLGLRLIYFSYDVKMKEKGDIPEGYSVSREKKERFSLILESASTNQTSMYLCASSPLTEAFFGQGTRLTVV.

This CDR3 reads CATSGFPGSEAFF. CDR3 nucleotide sequence: TGTGCCACCAGTGGTTTTCCGGGGTCTGAAGCTTTCTTT. J is TRBJ1-1 and V is TRBV24-1; D unclear. This CDR3 has 13 residues. V was pared by 5 bases and J by 6 bases, with 12 bases between. The germline CDR1 and CDR2 sequences are KGHDR and SFDVKD.

The CDR3 nucleotides read TGTGCCAGCAGTCTAGGAGCCTACGAGCAGTACTTC. Encoded protein: CASSLGAYEQYF. The chain joins TRBV12-3 or TRBV12-4 to TRBJ2-7; D is unclear. V shed 5 bases and J shed 2 bases, with 7 bases lying between them. The CDR3 runs 12 residues.

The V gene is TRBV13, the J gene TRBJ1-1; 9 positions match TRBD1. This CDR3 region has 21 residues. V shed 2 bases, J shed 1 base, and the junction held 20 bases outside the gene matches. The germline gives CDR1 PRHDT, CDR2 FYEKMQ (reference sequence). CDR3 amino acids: CASSLLFPGQGFGGGNTEAFF. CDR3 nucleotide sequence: TGTGCCAGCAGCTTACTATTCCCGGGACAGGGTTTCGGAGGTGGGAACACTGAAGCTTTCTTT.

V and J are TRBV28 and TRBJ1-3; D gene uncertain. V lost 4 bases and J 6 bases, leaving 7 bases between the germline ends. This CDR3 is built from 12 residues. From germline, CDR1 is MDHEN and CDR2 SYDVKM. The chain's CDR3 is CASSSFANTIYF. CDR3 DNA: TGTGCCAGCAGTTCGTTCGCAAACACCATATATTTT. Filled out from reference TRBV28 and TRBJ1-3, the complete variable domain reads DVKVTQSSRYLVKRTGEKVFLECVQDMDHENMFWYRQDPGLGLRLIYFSYDVKMKEKGDIPEGYSVSREKKERFSLILESASTNQTSMYLCASSSFANTIYFGEGSWLTVV.

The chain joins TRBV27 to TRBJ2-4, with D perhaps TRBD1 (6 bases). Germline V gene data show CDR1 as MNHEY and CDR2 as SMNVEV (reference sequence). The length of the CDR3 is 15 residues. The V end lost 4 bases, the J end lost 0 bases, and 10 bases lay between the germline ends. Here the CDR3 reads CASSSHREAKNIQYF. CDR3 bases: TGTGCCAGCAGTTCTCACAGGGAAGCCAAAAACATTCAGTACTTC.